This T cell receptor beta chain was sequenced for a study of T cells in Graves' hyperthyroidism and ophthalmopathy. If no ophthalmopathy progression occurred within 18 months, Graves' hyperthyroidism was stable. Together with thyroid ultrasound, orbital computed tomography, serum thyroxine and TRAb, clinical symptoms were used for diagnoses. Template material for amplifying TCR beta CDR3 regions consisted of RNA transcripts. With the HTBI primer set, the TCR CDR3 went through a first round of RT-PCR. A single record per CDR3 protein comes from TCRdb applying MiXCR to the multiplex PCR reads. The sample lists 370,000 or so distinct CDR3 sequences; around 25% were seen once. The CDR3 loop spans 17 amino acids. With V trimmed by 0 bases and J by 6 bases, 6 bases remained unmatched. This clonotype was observed many times.

J is TRBJ2-1 and V is TRBV12-3 or TRBV12-4, with 12 bases aligning to TRBD2. The sequenced sample was blood. This clonotype originated in a man over 45 with Graves' hyperthyroidism. The CDR3 here is CASSLAGLAGVLNEQFF. The CDR3 DNA sequence: TGTGCCAGCAGTTTAGCGGGACTAGCGGGTGTCCTCAATGAGCAGTTCTTC.